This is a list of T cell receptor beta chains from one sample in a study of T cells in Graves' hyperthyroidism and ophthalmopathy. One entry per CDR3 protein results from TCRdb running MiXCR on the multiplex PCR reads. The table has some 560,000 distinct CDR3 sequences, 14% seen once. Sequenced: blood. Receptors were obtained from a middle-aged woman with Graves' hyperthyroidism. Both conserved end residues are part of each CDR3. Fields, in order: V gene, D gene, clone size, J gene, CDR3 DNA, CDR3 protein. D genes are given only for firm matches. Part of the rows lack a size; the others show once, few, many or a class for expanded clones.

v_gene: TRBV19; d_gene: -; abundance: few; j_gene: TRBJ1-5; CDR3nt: TGTGCCAGTAGTACCTTACCGATAGGAGGTCAGCCCCAGCATTTT; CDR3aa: CASSTLPIGGQPQHF
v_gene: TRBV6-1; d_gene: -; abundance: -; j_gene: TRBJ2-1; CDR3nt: TGTGCCATCAAAGAAAAGGCCCTTTTGCAGGGTGGGAATTCCTACAATGAGCAGTTCTTC; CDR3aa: CAIKEKALLQGGNSYNEQFF
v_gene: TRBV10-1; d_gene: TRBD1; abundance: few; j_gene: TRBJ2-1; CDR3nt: TGCGCCAGCAGTGAGAGACAGGGGGCCGTCAATGAGCAGTTCTTC; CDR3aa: CASSERQGAVNEQFF
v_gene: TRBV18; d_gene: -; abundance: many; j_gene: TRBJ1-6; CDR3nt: TGTGCCAGCTCACCGACGTTACCCCGGCATTCACCCCTCCACTTT; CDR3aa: CASSPTLPRHSPLHF
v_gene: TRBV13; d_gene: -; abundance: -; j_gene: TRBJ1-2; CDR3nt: TGTGCCAGCAGCCCCCCTTATACAGGGACCAACTATGGCTACACCTTC; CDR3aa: CASSPPYTGTNYGYTF
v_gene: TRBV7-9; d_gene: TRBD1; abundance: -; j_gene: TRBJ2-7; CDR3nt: TGTGCCAGCAGCTCTTGGGGAGGGACAGGGGAAATCGAGCAGTACTTC; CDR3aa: CASSSWGGTGEIEQYF
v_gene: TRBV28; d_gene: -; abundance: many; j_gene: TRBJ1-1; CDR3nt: TGTGCCAGCAGTTTCGTGAAAACTGAAGCTTTCTTT; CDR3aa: CASSFVKTEAFF
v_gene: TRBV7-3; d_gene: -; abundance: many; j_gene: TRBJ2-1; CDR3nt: TGTGCCAGCAGCTACCAGGGGTGGGATGAGCAGTTCTTC; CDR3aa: CASSYQGWDEQFF
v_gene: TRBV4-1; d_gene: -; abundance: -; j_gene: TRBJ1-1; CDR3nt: TGCGCCAGCAGCCAAGATTTCGGGATGACGGTTGAAGCTTTCTTT; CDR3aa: CASSQDFGMTVEAFF
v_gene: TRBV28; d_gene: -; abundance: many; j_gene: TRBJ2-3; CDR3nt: TGTGCCAGCAGTTTACGGGGTAGTGATGGTACGCAGTATTTT; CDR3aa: CASSLRGSDGTQYF
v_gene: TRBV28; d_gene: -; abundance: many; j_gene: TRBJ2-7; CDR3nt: TGTGCCAGCAGTGTGTCCCTGGGCGAGCAGTACTTC; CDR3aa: CASSVSLGEQYF
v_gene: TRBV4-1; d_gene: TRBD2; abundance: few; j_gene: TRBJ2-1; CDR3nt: TGCGCCAGCAGCGAGACTAGCGTTTACAATGAGCAGTTCTTC; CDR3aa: CASSETSVYNEQFF
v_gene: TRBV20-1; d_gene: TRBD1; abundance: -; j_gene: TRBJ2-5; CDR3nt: TGCAGTGCTAGGGACAGGGGGCGCGCGGAGACCCAGTACTTC; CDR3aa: CSARDRGRAETQYF
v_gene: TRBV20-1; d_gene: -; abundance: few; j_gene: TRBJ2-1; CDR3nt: TGCAGTGCTAGAGAAGTTAAAGGAACAGGTCCTTACAATGAGCAGTTCTTC; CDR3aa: CSAREVKGTGPYNEQFF
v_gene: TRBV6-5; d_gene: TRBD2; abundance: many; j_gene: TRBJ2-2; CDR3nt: TGTGCCAGCAGTTACTCGGGGACTAGCGGCAAGAACACCGGGGAGCTGTTTTTT; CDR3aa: CASSYSGTSGKNTGELFF
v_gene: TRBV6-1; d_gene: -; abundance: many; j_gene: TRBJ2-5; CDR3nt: TGTGCCAGCAGCCACCCAGCGACCCAAGAGACCCAGTACTTC; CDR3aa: CASSHPATQETQYF
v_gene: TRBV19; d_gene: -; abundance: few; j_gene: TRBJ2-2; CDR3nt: TGTGCCAGTTTAGGGGCGTCCGGGGAGCTGTTTTTT; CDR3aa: CASLGASGELFF
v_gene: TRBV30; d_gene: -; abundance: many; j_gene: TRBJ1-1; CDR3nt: TGTGCCTGGAGGCGAGTTCCGGCGGGGAACACTGAAGCTTTCTTT; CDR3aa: CAWRRVPAGNTEAFF
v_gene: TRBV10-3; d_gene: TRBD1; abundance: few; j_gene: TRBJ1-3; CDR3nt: TGTGCCATCAGCGCCACAGGGGTCGGAAACACCATATATTTT; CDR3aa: CAISATGVGNTIYF
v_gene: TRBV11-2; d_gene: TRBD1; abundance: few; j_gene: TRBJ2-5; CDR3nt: TGTGCCAGCAGCTCACCACCGAAGGACAGGGAACAAGAGACCCAGTACTTC; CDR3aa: CASSSPPKDREQETQYF
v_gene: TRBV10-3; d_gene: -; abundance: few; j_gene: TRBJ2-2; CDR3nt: TGTGCCATCAGTGAGTCGAATCCCTCTCAGGGGCGGCGGGTGCTGTTTTTT; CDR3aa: CAISESNPSQGRRVLFF
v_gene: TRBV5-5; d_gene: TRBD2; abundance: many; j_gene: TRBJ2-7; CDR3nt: TGTGCCAGCAGCTCGCTGGGACTAGCGGGTTTTTACGAGCAGTACTTC; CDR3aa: CASSSLGLAGFYEQYF
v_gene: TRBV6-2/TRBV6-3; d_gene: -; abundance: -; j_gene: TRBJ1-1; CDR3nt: TGTGCCAGCAGTAATACGGAAATGAACACTGAAGCTTTCTTT; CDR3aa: CASSNTEMNTEAFF
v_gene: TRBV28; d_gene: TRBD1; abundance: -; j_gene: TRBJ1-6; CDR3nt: TGTGCCAGCAGCGTCGACAGGGGCTCTTCACCCCTCCACTTT; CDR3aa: CASSVDRGSSPLHF
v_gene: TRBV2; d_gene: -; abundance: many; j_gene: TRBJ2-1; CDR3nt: TGTGCCAGCAGTGCCAGGGCGACGAATGAGCAGTTCTTC; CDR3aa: CASSARATNEQFF
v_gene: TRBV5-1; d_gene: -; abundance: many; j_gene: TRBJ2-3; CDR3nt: TGCGCCAGCAGCGGAGGACTCCTCACAGATACGCAGTATTTT; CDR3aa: CASSGGLLTDTQYF
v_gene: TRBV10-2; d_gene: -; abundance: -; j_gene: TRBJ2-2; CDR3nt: TGCGCCAGCAGTGACTCCTGGGGCCTCTCAGTAGGGGAGCTGTTTTTT; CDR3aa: CASSDSWGLSVGELFF
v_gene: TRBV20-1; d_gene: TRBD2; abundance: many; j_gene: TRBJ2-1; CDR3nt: TGCAGTGCTCCGGCGGGACTAGCGGGAGACTGGTCCTACAATGAGCAGTTCTTC; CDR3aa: CSAPAGLAGDWSYNEQFF
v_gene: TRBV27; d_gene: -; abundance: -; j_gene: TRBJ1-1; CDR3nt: TGTGCCAGCAGTATTGCAACATACACTGAAGCTTTCTTT; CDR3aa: CASSIATYTEAFF
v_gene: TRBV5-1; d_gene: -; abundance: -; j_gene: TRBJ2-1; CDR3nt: TGCGCCAGCAGGCAGGACTGGGGTATATACAATGAGCAGTTCTTC; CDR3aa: CASRQDWGIYNEQFF
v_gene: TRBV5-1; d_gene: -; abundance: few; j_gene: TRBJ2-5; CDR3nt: TGCGCCAGCAGCTTGGCGGAGCTCGGGGAGACCCAGTACTTC; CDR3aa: CASSLAELGETQYF
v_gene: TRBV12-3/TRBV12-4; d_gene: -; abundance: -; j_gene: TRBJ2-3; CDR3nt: TGTGCCAGCAAACCGGGACCCCTGACGGTGACAGATACGCAGTATTTT; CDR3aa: CASKPGPLTVTDTQYF
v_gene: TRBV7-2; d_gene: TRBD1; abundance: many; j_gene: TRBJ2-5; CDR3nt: TGTGCCAGCAGCTTAGGGGCAGGGGGCGGGGAGGAGACCCAGTACTTC; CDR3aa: CASSLGAGGGEETQYF
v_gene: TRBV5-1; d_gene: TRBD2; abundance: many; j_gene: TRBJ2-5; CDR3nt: TGCGCCAGCAGCTTGGCTAGCGGGAGTGAGACCCAGTACTTC; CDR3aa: CASSLASGSETQYF
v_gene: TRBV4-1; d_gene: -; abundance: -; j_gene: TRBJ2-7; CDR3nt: TGCGCCAGCAGCTCCACCCAACAGGGTACCTACGAGCAGTACTTC; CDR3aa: CASSSTQQGTYEQYF
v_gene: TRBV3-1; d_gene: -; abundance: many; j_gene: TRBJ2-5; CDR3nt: TGTGCCAGCAGCCCTACCTGGGACGGAGAGACCCAGTACTTC; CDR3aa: CASSPTWDGETQYF
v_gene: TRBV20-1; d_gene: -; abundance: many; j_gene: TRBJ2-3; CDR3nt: TGCAGTGCTAGAGATAGAGGGAGCACAGATACGCAGTATTTT; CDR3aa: CSARDRGSTDTQYF
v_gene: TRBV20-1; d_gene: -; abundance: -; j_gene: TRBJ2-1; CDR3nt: TGCAGTGCTAGAGAGCCCCCTCCCGGGGATGAGCAGTTCTTC; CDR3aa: CSAREPPPGDEQFF
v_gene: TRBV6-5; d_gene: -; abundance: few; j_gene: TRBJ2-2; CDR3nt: TGTGCCAGCAGTTACAGCGAAACCGGGGAGCTGTTTTTT; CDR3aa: CASSYSETGELFF
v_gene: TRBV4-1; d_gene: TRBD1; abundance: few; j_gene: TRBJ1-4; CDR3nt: TGCGCCAGCACGCATGTTCGAGGACAGGGATCTGAAAAACTGTTTTTT; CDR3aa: CASTHVRGQGSEKLFF
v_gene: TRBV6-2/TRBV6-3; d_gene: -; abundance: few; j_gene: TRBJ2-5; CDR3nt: TGTGCCAGCAGTTACTATCAAGAGACCCAGTACTTC; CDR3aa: CASSYYQETQYF
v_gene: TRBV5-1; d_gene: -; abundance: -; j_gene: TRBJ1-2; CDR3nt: TGCGCCAGCAGCCCTGATGGCGACGGGTTTGGCTACACCTTC; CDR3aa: CASSPDGDGFGYTF
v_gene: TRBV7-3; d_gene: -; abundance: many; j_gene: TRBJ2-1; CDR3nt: TGTGCCAGCAGCCGGTTGGGGATCGGTGAGCAGTTCTTC; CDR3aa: CASSRLGIGEQFF
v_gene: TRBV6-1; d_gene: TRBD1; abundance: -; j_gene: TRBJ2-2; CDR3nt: TGTGCCAGCAGTCAGGGGGCTCCCGGGGAGCTGTTTTTT; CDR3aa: CASSQGAPGELFF
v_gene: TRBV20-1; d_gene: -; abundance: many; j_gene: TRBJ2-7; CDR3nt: TGCAGCGGTTGGTTAGGGCGTAACGAGCAGTACTTC; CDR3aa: CSGWLGRNEQYF
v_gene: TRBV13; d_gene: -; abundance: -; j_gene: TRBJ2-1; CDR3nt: TGTGCCAGCAGCTTAGCCGCAGACACACAGTTCTTC; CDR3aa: CASSLAADTQFF
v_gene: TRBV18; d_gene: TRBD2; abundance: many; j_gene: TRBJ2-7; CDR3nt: TGTGCCAGCAGTCCCGGGACTAGTTCCTACGAGCAGTACTTC; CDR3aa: CASSPGTSSYEQYF
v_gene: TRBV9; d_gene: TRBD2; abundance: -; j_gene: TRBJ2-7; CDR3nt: TGTGCCAGCAGCGTAGCTGGAGGGCGGGAGGGCCTCGACGAGCAGTACTTC; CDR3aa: CASSVAGGREGLDEQYF
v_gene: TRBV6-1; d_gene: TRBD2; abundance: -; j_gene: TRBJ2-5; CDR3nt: TGTGCCAGCACCACTAGCGGAGAGACCCAGTACTTC; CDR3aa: CASTTSGETQYF
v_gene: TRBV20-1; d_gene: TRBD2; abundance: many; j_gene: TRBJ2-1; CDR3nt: TGCAGTGCTGCGCGGCCTCTAGCGGGAGTGTCCGGTGAGCAGTTCTTC; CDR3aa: CSAARPLAGVSGEQFF
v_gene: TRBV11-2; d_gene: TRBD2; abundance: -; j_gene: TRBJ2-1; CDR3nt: TGTGCCAGCAGCTTAGAAACTAGCGGGAACTCCTACAATGAGCAGTTCTTC; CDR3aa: CASSLETSGNSYNEQFF
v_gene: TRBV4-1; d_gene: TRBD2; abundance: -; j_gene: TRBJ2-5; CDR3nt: TGCGCCAGCAGCCACGTCTTAGCGGGAGTAGAGACCCAGTACTTC; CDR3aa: CASSHVLAGVETQYF
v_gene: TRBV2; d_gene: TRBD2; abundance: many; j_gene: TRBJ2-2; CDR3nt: TGTGCCAGCAGAGTGACTAGCGAGGGAGGTGCCGGGGAGCTGTTTTTT; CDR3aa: CASRVTSEGGAGELFF
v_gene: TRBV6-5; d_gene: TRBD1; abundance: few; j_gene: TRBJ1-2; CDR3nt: TGTGCCAGCAGTTACTCGAACAGGGGGCTGGATGGCTACACCTTC; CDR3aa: CASSYSNRGLDGYTF
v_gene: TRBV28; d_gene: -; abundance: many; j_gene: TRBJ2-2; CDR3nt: TGTGCCAGCAGTCCTAGGGGTAGGGAGGACACCGGGGAGCTGTTTTTT; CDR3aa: CASSPRGREDTGELFF